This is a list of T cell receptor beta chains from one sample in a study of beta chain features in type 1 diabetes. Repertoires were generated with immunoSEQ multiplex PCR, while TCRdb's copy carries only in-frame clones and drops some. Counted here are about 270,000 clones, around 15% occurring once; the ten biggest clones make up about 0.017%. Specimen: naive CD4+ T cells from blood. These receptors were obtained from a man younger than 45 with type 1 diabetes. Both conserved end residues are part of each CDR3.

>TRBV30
CAWSRGEGEKLFF
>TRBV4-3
CASSSLSRYNEQFF
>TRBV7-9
CASSNLGQGSYNEQFF
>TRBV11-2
CASSFRLAGLDEQYF
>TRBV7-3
CASSLAGITDTQYF
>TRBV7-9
CASSWAQGVDEQYF
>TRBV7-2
CASSTGRVNVYGYTF
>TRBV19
CASSIAGRPREAFF
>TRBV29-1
CSVVDGTGIWNTEAFF
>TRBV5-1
CASSLGEGQPQHF
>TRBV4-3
CASSRTGKETQYF
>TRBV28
CASSSPGQRTDTQYF
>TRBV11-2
CASSFPQTGFYEQYF
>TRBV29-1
CSVGTISGSSEQYF
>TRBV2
CAGRGAYEQYF
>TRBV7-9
CASSLAPTGAYEQYF
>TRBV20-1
CSARVSSEQYF
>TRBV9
CASSARLGNYEQYF
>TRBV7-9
CASSLQYEQYF
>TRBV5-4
CASSLHSVAGIGELFF
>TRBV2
CASTVRETGELFF
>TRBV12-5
CASGLQGPNTEAFF
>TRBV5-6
CASSLGAGNLLQPQHF
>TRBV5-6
CASSLRETQYF
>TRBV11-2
CASRGGYVAGANVLTF
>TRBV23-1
CASSHCARDREPYEQYF
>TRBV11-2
CASSLLGATEEQYF
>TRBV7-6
CASSETGGSYNEQFF
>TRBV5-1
CASGLGTASSYEQYF
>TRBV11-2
CASSILAGGADTQYF
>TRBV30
CAWRGLANTEAFF
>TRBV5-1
CASSAGTGTDTQYF
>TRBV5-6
CASGTGGWNTQYF
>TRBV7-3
CASSDGTSGSSEQFF
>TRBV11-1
CASSLRTSGSNEQFF
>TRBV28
CASSPPGQGYNEQFF
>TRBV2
CASRGTAYEQYF
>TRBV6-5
CASSSIQGNGQPQHF
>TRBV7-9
CASSPWTSGRRDEQFF
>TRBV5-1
CASSFFGTSGANVLTF
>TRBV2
CASGDQGAQRAFF
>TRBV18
CASSPLGQGIIAQYF
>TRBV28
CASSLASYYGYTF
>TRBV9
CASSSDSGVGDTQYF
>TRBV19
CASSKLKGQGNTEAFF
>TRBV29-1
CSAKQGAAEKLFF
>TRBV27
CASTSLESLSGANVLTF
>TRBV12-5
CASAEQGKTDTQYF
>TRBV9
CASSVEGGRTGELFF
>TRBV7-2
CASSIGQGQETQYF